This is a list of T cell receptor beta chains from one sample in a study of cytomegalovirus exposure and HLA in healthy donors. Assay: immunoSEQ multiplex PCR; the TCRdb copy retains only in-frame clones and omits some. Among around 250,000 clones listed, 85% to 95% were seen once. The sequenced sample was PBMCs. The source is a girl aged 2 to 10 in good health and CMV-seronegative. CDR3s include the opening cysteine and the closing phenylalanine or tryptophan. D genes are given only for firm matches. A clone size is listed for some rows: how often the clone was seen (once, few, many), or a class if it is expanded.

CDR3 length	V gene	clone size	D gene	J gene	CDR3 DNA	CDR3 protein
15	TRBV6-5	-	TRBD2	TRBJ2-2	TGTGCCAGCACCATGAAAGCGGGAGGGACCGGGGAGCTGTTTTTT	CASTMKAGGTGELFF
15	TRBV5-4	-	TRBD2	TRBJ2-1	TGTGCCAGCAGCTTGGATGGTCTAGCGGGGGGCTCGCAGTTCTTC	CASSLDGLAGGSQFF
13	TRBV23-1	-	-	TRBJ2-7	TGCGCCAAGGGGAAGGGGGTGAACCTCGAGCAGTACTTC	CAKGKGVNLEQYF
13	TRBV29-1	-	-	TRBJ1-1	TGCAGCTCATCATGGGGGGTCGACACTGAAGCTTTCTTT	CSSSWGVDTEAFF
16	TRBV4-1	-	TRBD2	TRBJ2-5	TGCGCCAGCAGCCAATTGCGGGGGGGCCCCGAAGAGACCCAGTACTTC	CASSQLRGGPEETQYF
17	TRBV27	-	TRBD2	TRBJ2-1	TGTGCCAGCAGACCCCCCCTGGGACTAGCGGGAGACAATGAGCAGTTCTTC	CASRPPLGLAGDNEQFF
15	TRBV9	-	TRBD2	TRBJ2-3	TGTGCCAGCAGCGTAGCTCTAGGGACTAGGGATACGCAGTATTTT	CASSVALGTRDTQYF
17	TRBV18	-	TRBD2	TRBJ2-2	TGTGCCAGCTCACCAGAGACTAGCGGGGCGAACACCGGGGAGCTGTTTTTT	CASSPETSGANTGELFF
14	TRBV5-1	-	TRBD2	TRBJ2-1	TGCGCCAGCAGCCCCAGCGGGGGGGCCGATGGGCAGTTCTTC	CASSPSGGADGQFF
14	TRBV5-1	-	TRBD2	TRBJ2-2	TGCGCCAGCAGGGGACTAGCTTTGACCGGGGAGCTGTTTTTT	CASRGLALTGELFF
14	TRBV5-6	-	TRBD1	TRBJ2-5	TGTGCCAGCAGCTCGGACAGGGGGCGGGAGACCCAGTACTTC	CASSSDRGRETQYF
14	TRBV30	-	TRBD1	TRBJ1-1	TGTGCCTGGGGTTCCGGGACAGGGGGGACTGAAGCTTTCTTT	CAWGSGTGGTEAFF
15	TRBV30	few	-	TRBJ1-2	TGTGCCTGGAGTGTACTTCTCAGGGGCTGCTATGGCTACACCTTC	CAWSVLLRGCYGYTF